Below, 6 T cell receptor beta chains from the same sample are listed, as sequenced in a study of identifying expanded T cells in peripheral blood. Method: immunoSEQ multiplex PCR; TCRdb's copy keeps in-frame clones and lacks some. The sample carries some 78,000 clones, roughly 91% recorded once. The sequenced sample was blood. The receptors derive from a person aged 18 to 69 in good health.

This clone has only a few counts. V usage is TRBV7-2 and J usage is TRBJ1-1; TRBD1 might be the D (5 bases). Germline V lookup: CDR1 SGHTA, CDR2 FQGNSA. This CDR3 comprises 14 residues. Trimming took off 0 bases at V and 3 bases at J, with 8 bases between the two ends. CDR3 amino acids: CASSLARTYTEAFF. In DNA form, the CDR3 reads TGTGCCAGCAGCTTAGCTCGGACATACACTGAAGCTTTCTTT.

The rearrangement links TRBV18 to TRBJ2-2; 10 bases fit TRBD1. There are 16 residues in the CDR3. Germline CDR1 reads KGHSH; CDR2 reads LQKENI. V lost 3 bases and J lost 4; bases outside the gene matches: 5. CDR3 protein: CASSPRQGATTGELFF. The CDR3 nucleotides read TGTGCCAGCTCACCGCGACAGGGGGCCACCACCGGGGAGCTGTTTTTT.

J is TRBJ1-4 and V is TRBV16; D call uncertain. This CDR3 contains 10 residues. The germline gives CDR1 KGHSY, CDR2 FQNENV. With 6 bases removed from V and 7 bases from J, the gap between germline ends came to 3 bases. CDR3 bases: TGTGCCAGCAGAGGTGAAAAACTGTTTTTT. Translated, it gives CASRGEKLFF.

This clone occurred once. J is TRBJ2-1 and V is TRBV6-4; 11 nucleotides line up with TRBD2. The V gene end was trimmed by 5 bases and the J gene end by 5 bases; junction bases not matched to a gene: 5. The germline gives CDR1 MRHNA, CDR2 SNTAGT. There are 15 residues in the CDR3. CDR3 region: CASSPGLADNNEQFF. CDR3 coding DNA: TGTGCCAGCAGTCCGGGACTAGCGGATAACAATGAGCAGTTCTTC.

Here the CDR3 DNA reads TGTGCCAGCAGCTTAGCTGGAGTGGGGGGGATGTACAATGAGCAGTTCTTC. Its protein product is CASSLAGVGGMYNEQFF. This chain connects TRBV7-2 to TRBJ2-1; 7 nucleotides line up with TRBD2. The CDR3 loop spans 17 amino acids. CDR1 SGHTA and CDR2 FQGNSA come from the germline V gene. V was pared by 0 bases and J by 4 bases, with 9 bases of the junction left unmatched.

The gene calls are TRBV19 and TRBJ2-3; D is possibly TRBD2 (6 bases). The CDR3 length is 15 residues. CDR1 and CDR2 (germline): LNHDA, SQIVND (reference sequence). Trimming stripped 7 bases from V and 0 bases from J, with 14 bases between. CDR3 coding DNA: TGTGCCAGTAAATTCGGACTAAAGAGCACAGATACGCAGTATTTT. Protein: CASKFGLKSTDTQYF.